One and the same sample provided the 30 T cell receptor beta chains below, sequenced in a study of cytomegalovirus exposure and HLA in healthy donors. The PCR contained 60 Vbeta and 13 Jbeta primers. The table came from immunoSEQ multiplex PCR; TCRdb's copy has only in-frame clones and leaves some out. The repertoire holds more than 85,000 clones, around 80% seen once, with around 3.5% in the top ten. Input material: PBMCs. All receptors come from a male donor in good health and CMV-seropositive.

This chain links TRBV19 with TRBJ1-4; no reliable D call. V was trimmed by 6 bases and J by 4 bases, leaving 15 bases between them. The CDR3 is made up of 15 amino acids. Germline CDR1 LNHDA, CDR2 SQIVND (reference sequence). This CDR3 reads CASREMGGGNEKLFF. The CDR3 DNA follows: TGTGCCAGTAGGGAAATGGGAGGAGGTAATGAAAAACTGTTTTTT. The full variable domain, with the rest looked up from reference TRBV19 and TRBJ1-4, is DGGITQSPKYLFRKEGQNVTLSCEQNLNHDAMYWYRQDPGQGLRLIYYSQIVNDFQKGDIAEGYSVSREKKESFPLTVTSAQKNPTAFYLCASREMGGGNEKLFFGSGTQLSVL.

V is TRBV2 and J is TRBJ2-5; the D gene is possibly TRBD1 (6 bases). V shed 9 bases and J shed 5 bases, with 10 bases lying between them. The CDR3 loop spans 11 amino acids. Germline-derived CDR1 and CDR2 are SNHLY and FYNNEI. CDR3 sequence reads: CARADSETQYF. The CDR3 DNA is TGTGCCAGGGCGGACAGCGAGACCCAGTACTTC.

The chain couples TRBV6-5 to TRBJ1-2; the D gene is possibly TRBD1 (6 bases). Looked up from germline, CDR1 is MNHEY and CDR2 is SVGAGI. The CDR3 has 13 amino acids. V was pared by 2 bases and J by 8 bases, with 12 bases between. This CDR3 is CASSYRGGSGYTF. CDR3 nucleotides: TGTGCCAGCAGTTACCGGGGGGGCAGCGGCTACACCTTC.

The genes are TRBV6-1 and TRBJ1-5, with 7 nucleotides matching TRBD1. CDR3 size: 14 residues. The V segment lost 4 bases and the J segment 2 bases; nucleotides outside the gene matches: 2. Germline V CDR1 and CDR2: MNHNS, SASEGT. CDR3 nucleotide sequence: TGTGCCAGCAGTGTTGGACAGGGCAATCAGCCCCAGCATTTT. Translated, it gives CASSVGQGNQPQHF.

The chain recombines TRBV6-5 with TRBJ1-4; possible D gene TRBD1, 5 bases. Per the germline V gene, CDR1 is MNHEY and CDR2 is SVGAGI. V was clipped by 2 bases and J by 8 bases, with 15 bases between them. The CDR3 sequence is 15 residues long. CDR3 sequence reads: CASSYEQGVGEKLFF. The CDR3, as DNA: TGTGCCAGCAGTTACGAGCAGGGCGTAGGGGAAAAACTGTTTTTT.

Comment on this clone: Other DNA sequences from this sample encode an identical CDR3 as well. This chain connects TRBV6-5 to TRBJ2-5, with D unresolved. The CDR3 loop spans 14 amino acids. V lost 3 bases and J lost 4, with 12 bases in between. The germline V gene has CDR1 MNHEY and CDR2 SVGAGI. The CDR3 loop reads CASSYSGGRETQYF. Here the CDR3 DNA reads TGTGCCAGCAGTTATAGTGGCGGTAGAGAGACCCAGTACTTC.

The J gene is TRBJ1-1, the V gene TRBV7-2; 9 nucleotides align to TRBD1. V dropped 3 bases and J dropped 4; count of bases not matched to a gene: 9. From germline, CDR1 is SGHTA and CDR2 FQGNSA. The length of the CDR3 is 16 residues. CDR3 bases: TGTGCCAGCAGCTTCGAGGCGGGACAGGGTCGCACTGAAGCTTTCTTT. This sequence encodes CASSFEAGQGRTEAFF. Looking up the rest from reference TRBV7-2 and TRBJ1-1 gives the full variable domain: GAGVSQSPSNKVTEKGKDVELRCDPISGHTALYWYRQSLGQGLEFLIYFQGNSAPDKSGLPSDRFSAERTGGSVSTLTIQRTQQEDSAVYLCASSFEAGQGRTEAFFGQGTRLTVV.

The rearrangement uses TRBV15 and TRBJ2-1; 7 bases map to TRBD2. The V segment lost 0 bases and the J segment 7 bases; nucleotides outside the gene matches: 6. Germline V gives CDR1 LNHNV, CDR2 YYDKDF (reference sequence). The CDR3 spans 15 residues. CDR3 region: CATSRDAGVGNEQFF. The CDR3 region has the DNA TGTGCCACCAGCAGAGATGCGGGGGTAGGTAATGAGCAGTTCTTC.

This clone was picked up a small number of times. This rearrangement joins TRBV25-1 to TRBJ1-3; D is unclear. Germline lookup yields CDR1 MGHDK and CDR2 SYGVNS. The CDR3 is 14 residues long. V lost 4 bases and J 2 bases, leaving 9 bases between the germline ends. The CDR3 sequence is CASSVGLAGNTIYF. Written as DNA, the CDR3 is TGTGCCAGCAGTGTAGGACTCGCTGGAAACACCATATATTTT.

On this clone: One end of the junction varies from germline; a read error may be responsible. The rearrangement joins TRBV4-2 to TRBJ2-5; 10 bases map to TRBD2. The germline V gene encodes CDR1 LGHNA and CDR2 YNFKEQ. The CDR3 runs to 17 residues. In DNA, the CDR3 is TGTGTCAGCAGCCAAGGCGTAGCGGGGGGTCCACAAGAGACCCAGTACTTC. Amino acid sequence: CVSSQGVAGGPQETQYF.

J is TRBJ1-2 and V is TRBV7-8; D ambiguous. The CDR3 is 13 amino acids. The V gene lost 0 bases and the J gene lost 2 bases, with 4 bases spanning the gap. Germline CDR1 and CDR2: SGHVS and FQNEAQ. The CDR3, as DNA: TGTGCCAGCAGCTTAGCCAGGAACTATGGCTACACCTTC. Protein: CASSLARNYGYTF.

V gene TRBV27 combines with J gene TRBJ1-2; TRBD1 aligns across 7 bases. Germline trimming cut 5 bases from V and 0 bases from J; bases unmatched to any gene: 12. This CDR3 contains 17 residues. CDR1 is MNHEY, CDR2 SMNVEV, per germline (reference sequence). The CDR3 loop is CASSPFLRTGPNYGYTF. The CDR3 region has the DNA TGTGCCAGCAGTCCCTTCCTACGGACAGGACCTAACTATGGCTACACCTTC.

The chain recombines TRBV7-6 with TRBJ1-5, with D uncertain. The CDR3 consists of 15 residues. V was trimmed by 3 bases and J by 0 bases, leaving 9 bases between them. Germline CDR1 and CDR2: SGHVS and FNYEAQ. In DNA, the CDR3 is TGTGCCAGCAGCTTGGAGAATTATAGCAATCAGCCCCAGCATTTT. This gives the protein CASSLENYSNQPQHF.

The V gene is TRBV5-6, the J gene TRBJ2-7; no clear D gene. The length of the CDR3 is 12 residues. The germline V gene has CDR1 SGHDT and CDR2 YYEEEE. Trimming cost V 4 bases and J 3 bases, with 8 bases left between them. The CDR3 bases are TGTGCCAGCAGCGCAACCAGCTACGAGCAGTACTTC. Translated: CASSATSYEQYF.

The sample holds one count of this clone. The chain links TRBV6-6 to TRBJ1-2, with D maybe TRBD1 (6 bases). The V gene lost 0 bases and the J gene lost 6 bases, with 17 bases spanning the gap. CDR3 length equals 16 residues. The germline V gene encodes CDR1 MNHNY and CDR2 SVGAGI (reference sequence). The CDR3 region is CASSYSIYSGVHGYTF. Here the CDR3 DNA reads TGTGCCAGCAGTTACTCGATCTATTCAGGGGTTCATGGCTACACCTTC.

This clone turned up a few times. The rearrangement links TRBV2 to TRBJ2-2; possibly TRBD2 for D (6 bases). Trimming removed 6 bases at V and 7 bases at J, with 12 bases between. The germline V gene has CDR1 SNHLY and CDR2 FYNNEI. The CDR3 contains 13 residues. The CDR3 loop reads CASRGEAGGELFF. The CDR3 DNA sequence: TGTGCCAGCAGGGGGGAAGCGGGCGGGGAGCTGTTTTTT.

This clone appeared once. CDR3 protein: CASSSGTGGEQFF. Written as DNA, the CDR3 is TGTGCCAGCAGCTCCGGGACAGGGGGGGAGCAGTTCTTC. The chain is built from TRBV7-3 and TRBJ2-1, with 11 bases lining up with TRBD1. The germline V gene has CDR1 SGHTA and CDR2 FQGTGA. The CDR3 runs 13 residues. V shed 4 bases and J 10 bases; nucleotides not matched to a gene: 3. The full variable domain, in which reference TRBV7-3 and TRBJ2-1 provide the parts outside the CDR3, is GAGVSQTPSNKVTEKGKYVELRCDPISGHTALYWYRQSLGQGPEFLIYFQGTGAADDSGLPNDRFFAVRPEGSVSTLKIQRTERGDSAVYLCASSSGTGGEQFFGPGTRLTVL.

This chain uses TRBV6-1 with TRBJ2-3, with 8 positions matching TRBD2. Germline V gene lookup returns CDR1 MNHNS and CDR2 SASEGT. V was pared by 6 bases and J by 8 bases, with 13 bases of the junction left unmatched. The CDR3 totals 15 residues. The CDR3 bases are TGTGCCAGCAGCGGAGAGGGGACTAGAGGAGGTACGCAGTATTTT. It yields the protein CASSGEGTRGGTQYF.

The chain employs TRBV6-5 and TRBJ1-1; the match to TRBD1 covers 7 bases. Losses at the gene ends were 6 bases for V and 6 bases for J; bases not matched to a gene: 7. Germline lookup yields CDR1 MNHEY and CDR2 SVGAGI. This CDR3 is 13 amino acids long. The CDR3 reads CASSEQGFAEAFF. CDR3 bases: TGTGCCAGCAGCGAACAGGGGTTCGCTGAAGCTTTCTTT.

The chain combines TRBV5-1 with TRBJ2-6; D is ambiguous. The CDR3 is 15 amino acids. Germline CDR1 reads SGHRS; CDR2 reads YFSETQ. V lost 0 bases and J 1 base, leaving 5 bases between the germline ends. CDR3 sequence: CASSLGGSGANVLTF. The DNA for the CDR3 is TGCGCCAGCAGCTTGGGAGGATCTGGGGCCAACGTCCTGACTTTC.

V and J are TRBV5-1 and TRBJ2-1; D is ambiguous. Trimming took 5 bases from V and 9 from J, leaving 12 bases between them. The CDR3 extends over 12 amino acids. Germline assignment: CDR1 SGHRS and CDR2 YFSETQ. The DNA of the CDR3 is TGCGCCAGCAGAAATGTCTCCAGTGAGCAGTTCTTC. It is translated as CASRNVSSEQFF.

This sequence joins TRBV19 and TRBJ2-7; TRBD1 might be the D (6 bases). Trimming took off 5 bases at V and 1 base at J, with 6 bases between the two ends. CDR1 and CDR2 from the germline V gene are LNHDA and SQIVND (reference sequence). CDR3 size: 12 residues. The CDR3 spells CASSDRSYEQYF. CDR3 nucleotides: TGTGCCAGTAGTGACAGGTCCTACGAGCAGTACTTC. Drawing the rest from reference TRBV19 and TRBJ2-7, the complete variable domain is DGGITQSPKYLFRKEGQNVTLSCEQNLNHDAMYWYRQDPGQGLRLIYYSQIVNDFQKGDIAEGYSVSREKKESFPLTVTSAQKNPTAFYLCASSDRSYEQYFGPGTRLTVT.

J is TRBJ2-7 and V is TRBV5-1; TRBD1 is a possible D gene (5 bases). Germline V gene data show CDR1 as SGHRS and CDR2 as YFSETQ. This CDR3 comprises 16 residues. V was clipped by 0 bases and J by 0 bases, with 13 bases between them. Here the CDR3 DNA reads TGCGCCAGCAGCTTGGGACCTGGGGCTCTCTCCTACGAGCAGTACTTC. This sequence encodes CASSLGPGALSYEQYF. Together with reference TRBV5-1 and TRBJ2-7, the CDR3 gives the full variable domain: KAGVTQTPRYLIKTRGQQVTLSCSPISGHRSVSWYQQTPGQGLQFLFEYFSETQRNKGNFPGRFSGRQFSNSRSEMNVSTLELGDSALYLCASSLGPGALSYEQYFGPGTRLTVT.

The gene calls are TRBV5-4 and TRBJ2-7, with 10 nucleotides matching TRBD1. The germline CDR1 and CDR2 sequences are SGHNT and YYREEE (reference sequence). This CDR3 is built from 16 residues. With V trimmed by 4 bases and J by 5 bases, 12 bases remained unmatched. CDR3 nucleotide sequence: TGTGCCAGCAGCCCCCAGTTGGGGACAGGGGCTGACGAGCAGTACTTC. It encodes CASSPQLGTGADEQYF.

J is TRBJ1-5 and V is TRBV2; 7 bases match TRBD1. This CDR3 spans 15 amino acids. Trimming removed 2 bases from V and 0 bases from J; junction bases left unmatched: 1. Per germline, CDR1 SNHLY and CDR2 FYNNEI. The chain's CDR3 is CASSEWDSSNQPQHF. For the CDR3, the DNA is TGTGCCAGCAGTGAATGGGACAGTAGCAATCAGCCCCAGCATTTT. Supplemented by reference TRBV2 and TRBJ1-5, the full variable domain reads EPEVTQTPSHQVTQMGQEVILRCVPISNHLYFYWYRQILGQKVEFLVSFYNNEISEKSEIFDDQFSVERPDGSNFTLKIRSTKLEDSAMYFCASSEWDSSNQPQHFGDGTRLSIL.

V is TRBV2 and J is TRBJ1-5, with D perhaps TRBD1 (5 bases). V gave up 5 bases and J gave up 0 bases, with 8 bases separating them. This CDR3 comprises 14 residues. In germline, CDR1 is SNHLY, CDR2 FYNNEI. CDR3 DNA: TGTGCCAGCAGTTTCGACAGTAGCAATCAGCCCCAGCATTTT. Protein sequence: CASSFDSSNQPQHF.

The chain carries TRBV5-6 and TRBJ2-1; no clear D gene. Trimming left V 7 bases short and J 8 bases short, with 19 bases between. Germline CDR1 SGHDT, CDR2 YYEEEE. This CDR3 region has 14 residues. Here the CDR3 reads CASSHPGTPYEQFF. In DNA form, the CDR3 reads TGTGCCAGCTCCCATCCGGGTACCCCCTATGAGCAGTTCTTC.

The chain uses TRBV30 and TRBJ1-1, with 7 bases identical to TRBD1. This CDR3 has 13 residues. V shed 3 bases and J 3 bases; nucleotides not matched to a gene: 4. The germline V gene has CDR1 GTSNPN and CDR2 SVGIG (reference sequence). The CDR3 loop is CAWRRQGDTEAFF. Written as DNA, the CDR3 is TGTGCCTGGAGACGACAGGGAGACACTGAAGCTTTCTTT.

The genes are TRBV6-4 and TRBJ1-2; D remains unclear. Trimming pared 4 bases from V and 3 bases from J, leaving 15 bases between. There are 15 residues in the CDR3. Germline assignment: CDR1 MRHNA and CDR2 SNTAGT. CDR3 loop: CASSATATADYGYTF. DNA of the CDR3: TGTGCCAGCAGTGCCACCGCTACAGCTGACTATGGCTACACCTTC.

The V and J genes are TRBV30 and TRBJ1-1; the D is unclear. The V end lost 0 bases, the J end lost 0 bases, and 17 bases lay between the germline ends. Germline V gene data show CDR1 as GTSNPN and CDR2 as SVGIG (reference sequence). The CDR3 spans 17 residues. This CDR3 reads CAWSVPVRAGLNTEAFF. The CDR3 DNA sequence: TGTGCCTGGAGTGTACCAGTGAGGGCAGGACTGAACACTGAAGCTTTCTTT.